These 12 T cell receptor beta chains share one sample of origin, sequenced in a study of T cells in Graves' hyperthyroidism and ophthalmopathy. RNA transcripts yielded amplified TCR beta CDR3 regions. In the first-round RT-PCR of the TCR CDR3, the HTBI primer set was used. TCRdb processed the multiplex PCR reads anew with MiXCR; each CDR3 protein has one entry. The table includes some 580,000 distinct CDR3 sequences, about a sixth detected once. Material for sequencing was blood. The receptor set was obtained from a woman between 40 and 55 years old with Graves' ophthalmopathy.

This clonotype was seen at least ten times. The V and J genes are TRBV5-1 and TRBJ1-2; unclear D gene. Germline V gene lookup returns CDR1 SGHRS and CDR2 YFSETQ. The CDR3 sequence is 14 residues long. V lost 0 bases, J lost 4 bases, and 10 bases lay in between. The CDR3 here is CASSLGEGLYGYTF. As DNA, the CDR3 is TGCGCCAGCAGCTTGGGAGAGGGCCTCTATGGCTACACCTTC.

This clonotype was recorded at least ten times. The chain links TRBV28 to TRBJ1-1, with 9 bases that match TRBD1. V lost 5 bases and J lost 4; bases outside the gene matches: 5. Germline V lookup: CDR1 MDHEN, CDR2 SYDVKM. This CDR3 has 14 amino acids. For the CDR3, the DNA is TGTGCCAGCAGTGGGACAGGGCAAACCACTGAAGCTTTCTTT. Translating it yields CASSGTGQTTEAFF.

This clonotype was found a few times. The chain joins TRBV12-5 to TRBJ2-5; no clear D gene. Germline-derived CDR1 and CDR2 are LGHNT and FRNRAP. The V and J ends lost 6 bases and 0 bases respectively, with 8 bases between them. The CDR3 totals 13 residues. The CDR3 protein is CASGSVNQETQYF. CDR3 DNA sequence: TGTGCTAGTGGGTCGGTGAACCAAGAGACCCAGTACTTC.

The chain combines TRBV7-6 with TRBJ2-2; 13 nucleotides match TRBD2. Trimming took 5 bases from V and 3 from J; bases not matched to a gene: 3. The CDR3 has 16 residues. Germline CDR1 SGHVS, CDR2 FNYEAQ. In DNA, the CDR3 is TGTGCCAGCAGCAACGGACTAGCGGGGGACACCGGGGAGCTGTTTTTT. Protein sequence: CASSNGLAGDTGELFF.

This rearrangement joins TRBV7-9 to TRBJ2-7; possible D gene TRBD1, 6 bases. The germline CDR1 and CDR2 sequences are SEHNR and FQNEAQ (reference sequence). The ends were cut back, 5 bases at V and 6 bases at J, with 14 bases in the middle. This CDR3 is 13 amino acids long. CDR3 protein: CASSPTGRGEQYF. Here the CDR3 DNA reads TGTGCCAGCAGCCCCACCGGCAGGGGCGAGCAGTACTTC.

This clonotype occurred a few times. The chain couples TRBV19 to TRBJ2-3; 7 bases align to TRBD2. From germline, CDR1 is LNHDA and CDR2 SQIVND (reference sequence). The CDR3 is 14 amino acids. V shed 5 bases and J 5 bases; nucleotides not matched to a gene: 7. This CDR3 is CASSPWEGKDTQYF. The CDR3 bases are TGTGCCAGTAGTCCCTGGGAGGGAAAAGATACGCAGTATTTT.

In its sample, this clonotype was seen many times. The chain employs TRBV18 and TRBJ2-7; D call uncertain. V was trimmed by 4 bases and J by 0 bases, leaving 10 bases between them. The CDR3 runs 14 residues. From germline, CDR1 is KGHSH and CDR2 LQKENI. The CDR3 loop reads CASSQTQNSYEQYF. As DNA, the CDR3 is TGTGCCAGCTCACAGACACAAAACTCCTACGAGCAGTACTTC.

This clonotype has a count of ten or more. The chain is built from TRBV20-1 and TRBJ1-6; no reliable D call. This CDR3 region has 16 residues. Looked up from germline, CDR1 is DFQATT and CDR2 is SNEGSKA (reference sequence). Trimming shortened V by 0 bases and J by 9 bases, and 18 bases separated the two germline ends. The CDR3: CSARDRPLGWSSPLHF. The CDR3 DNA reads TGCAGTGCTAGAGATAGGCCCCTCGGGTGGTCTTCACCCCTCCACTTT.

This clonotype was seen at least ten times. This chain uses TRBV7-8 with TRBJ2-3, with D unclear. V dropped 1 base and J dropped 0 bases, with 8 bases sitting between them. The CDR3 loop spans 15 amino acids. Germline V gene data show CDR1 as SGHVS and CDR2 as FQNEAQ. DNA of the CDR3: TGTGCCAGCAGCTTAGTGAGATATAGCACAGATACGCAGTATTTT. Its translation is CASSLVRYSTDTQYF.

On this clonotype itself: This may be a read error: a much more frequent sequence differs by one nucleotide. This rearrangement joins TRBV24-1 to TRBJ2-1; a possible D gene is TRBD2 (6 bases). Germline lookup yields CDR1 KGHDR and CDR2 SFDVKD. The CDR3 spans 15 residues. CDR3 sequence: CATGESGSTYNEQFF. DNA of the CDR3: TGTGCCACCGGTGAAAGCGGGTCCACCTACAATGAGCAGTTCTTC.

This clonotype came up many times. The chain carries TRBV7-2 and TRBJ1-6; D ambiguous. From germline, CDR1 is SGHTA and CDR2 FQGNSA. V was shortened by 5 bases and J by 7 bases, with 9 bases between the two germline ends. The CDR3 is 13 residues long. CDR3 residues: CASSITENSPLHF. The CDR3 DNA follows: TGTGCCAGCAGCATCACAGAGAATTCACCCCTCCACTTT.

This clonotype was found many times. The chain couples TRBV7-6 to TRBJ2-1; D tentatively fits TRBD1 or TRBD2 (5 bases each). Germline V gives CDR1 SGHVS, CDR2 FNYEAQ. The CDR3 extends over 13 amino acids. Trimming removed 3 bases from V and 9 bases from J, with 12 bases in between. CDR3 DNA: TGTGCCAGCAGCTTTAATAGGGACGGTGAGCAGTTCTTC. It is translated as CASSFNRDGEQFF.